The table lists the clone carrying this T cell receptor (beta chain) with many counts. What it binds is not known. The V and J ends lost 5 bases and 2 bases, in that order; junction bases with no gene match: 5. This CDR3 comprises 15 residues. From germline, CDR1 is MNHEY and CDR2 SVGAGI. From 500 to 600 ng of total RNA, TCR beta-specific cDNA was reverse-transcribed using a constant-region primer. Nested multiplex PCR, run for three rounds with slightly modified ARM-PCR, yielded TCR beta libraries. PCR rounds one and two used TRBV1-TRBV30 forward primers with a C-beta reverse primer for around 9 cycles each. Via MiXCR, TCRdb re-called the multiplex PCR reads, giving one row per CDR3 protein. The table has 300,000 to 350,000 distinct CDR3 sequences, roughly two thirds seen once. In addition to blood RNA drawn from unsorted whole blood, germline DNA was extracted. Preoperatively, roughly 4 milliliters of peripheral blood were collected.

The data belong to a study of tumor-infiltrating lymphocytes in primary liver carcinoma. On the study more broadly: Primary liver carcinoma, confirmed by histopathology, was surgically resected.

Notes on the study in general: Lesser overlap characterized tumor-adjacent and tumor-blood pairs relative to tumor region pairs.

The sequence derives from a man aged 40-50 years with primary liver carcinoma and hepatitis B virus infection. This chain links TRBV6-5 with TRBJ2-7; 11 bases line up with TRBD2. Sequencing was carried out using peripheral blood. CDR3 DNA: TGTGCCAGCAGTAGGGAGACTAGCGGGGCCTACGAGCAGTACTTC. This codes for CASSRETSGAYEQYF.